A single sample is the source of the 8 T cell receptor beta chains below, sequenced in a study of T-cell memory formation after mild COVID-19 (dated by TCRdb to the early 2020s). The library was made by 5' RACE. Sequenced on an Illumina NovaSeq 6000. TCRdb reprocessing: public reads trimmed at Q25 with fastp, clones called with MiXCR, in-frame beta chains kept. Each entry is one CDR3 protein sequence, shown with its most common DNA and genes. The sample profile shows more than 350,000 distinct CDR3 sequences; roughly 21% of them were found once. The top ten hold about an eighth of the sample. The specimen was PBMCs or a T cell subset sorted from them (not recorded which). These receptors were taken from an adult woman who had mild COVID-19 (a few samples of this study predate the infection). The sample titles of this study are shuffled in the database, so cell type and time point are left out; the donor was told from shared clones.

This clonotype was found many times. This chain joins TRBV24-1 and TRBJ2-1, with 9 nucleotides matching TRBD2. Germline CDR1 and CDR2: KGHDR and SFDVKD. The V and J ends lost 6 bases and 4 bases, in that order; junction bases with no gene match: 6. CDR3 length: 15 residues. The CDR3 reads CATSSQRGVYNEQFF. Here the CDR3 DNA reads TGTGCCACCAGTTCCCAGCGGGGGGTTTACAATGAGCAGTTCTTC.

The chain joins TRBV5-1 to TRBJ2-5, with TRBD1 as a possible D gene (6 bases). Trimming removed 0 bases from V and 3 bases from J, with 9 bases in between. This CDR3 comprises 14 residues. Germline assignment: CDR1 SGHRS and CDR2 YFSETQ. The CDR3 reads CASSLGAGEETQYF. CDR3 sequence (DNA): TGCGCCAGCAGCTTGGGGGCAGGGGAAGAGACCCAGTACTTC. The entire variable domain, with the rest obtained from reference TRBV5-1 and TRBJ2-5, is as follows: KAGVTQTPRYLIKTRGQQVTLSCSPISGHRSVSWYQQTPGQGLQFLFEYFSETQRNKGNFPGRFSGRQFSNSRSEMNVSTLELGDSALYLCASSLGAGEETQYFGPGTRLLVL.

The V gene is TRBV6-1, the J gene TRBJ1-2; D is unclear. V gave up 7 bases and J gave up 2 bases, with 11 bases separating them. This CDR3 spans 13 amino acids. Germline V CDR1 and CDR2: MNHNS, SASEGT. The CDR3 coding sequence is TGTGCCAGCACCCAGAAGGCGAACTATGGCTACACCTTC. Amino acids: CASTQKANYGYTF.

This chain connects TRBV6-2 or TRBV6-3 to TRBJ2-1; 12 bases fit TRBD2. V was pared by 4 bases and J by 8 bases, with 9 bases of the junction left unmatched. CDR1 is MNHEY, CDR2 SVGEGT, per germline. The CDR3 spans 16 residues. CDR3 coding DNA: TGTGCCAGCAGTTCCGGACTAGCGGGACGAAGGGATGAGCAGTTCTTC. Its translation is CASSSGLAGRRDEQFF.

The chain uses TRBV12-3 or TRBV12-4 and TRBJ2-7; TRBD1 matches at 8 bases. The V and J ends lost 5 bases and 3 bases, in that order; junction bases with no gene match: 9. The CDR3 length is 15 residues. CDR3 sequence reads: CASSPGQGLGYEQYF. The CDR3 nucleotides are TGTGCCAGCAGTCCAGGACAGGGTTTAGGCTACGAGCAGTACTTC.

This clonotype was seen at least ten times. This sequence joins TRBV6-5 and TRBJ2-1, with D perhaps matching TRBD1 (5 bases). CDR1 and CDR2 (germline): MNHEY, SVGAGI. The CDR3 is 14 amino acids. V dropped 0 bases and J dropped 10 bases, with 13 bases sitting between them. The CDR3 loop is CASSYSKRQIEQFF. The CDR3 DNA is TGTGCCAGCAGTTACTCGAAACGACAGATCGAGCAGTTCTTC.

In nucleotides, the CDR3 is TGCAGCGTTGAGGGGTCCCTTGGGGAGCTGTTTTTT. It yields the protein CSVEGSLGELFF. V and J are TRBV29-1 and TRBJ2-2; no definite D call. Germline assignment: CDR1 SQVTM and CDR2 ANQGSEA. The ends were cut back, 3 bases at V and 8 bases at J, with 10 bases in the middle. The CDR3 covers 12 residues.

The V call is TRBV25-1, the J call TRBJ2-3; no clear D gene. There are 15 residues in the CDR3. Per the germline V gene, CDR1 is MGHDK and CDR2 is SYGVNS. Trimming stripped 1 base from V and 3 bases from J, with 11 bases between. CDR3 nucleotides: TGTGCCAGCAGTGAATGGTTACACGGAACAGATACGCAGTATTTT. This gives the protein CASSEWLHGTDTQYF. Complete variable domain (other parts from reference TRBV25-1 and TRBJ2-3): EADIYQTPRYLVIGTGKKITLECSQTMGHDKMYWYQQDPGMELHLIHYSYGVNSTEKGDLSSESTVSRIRTEHFPLTLESARPSHTSQYLCASSEWLHGTDTQYFGPGTRLTVL.